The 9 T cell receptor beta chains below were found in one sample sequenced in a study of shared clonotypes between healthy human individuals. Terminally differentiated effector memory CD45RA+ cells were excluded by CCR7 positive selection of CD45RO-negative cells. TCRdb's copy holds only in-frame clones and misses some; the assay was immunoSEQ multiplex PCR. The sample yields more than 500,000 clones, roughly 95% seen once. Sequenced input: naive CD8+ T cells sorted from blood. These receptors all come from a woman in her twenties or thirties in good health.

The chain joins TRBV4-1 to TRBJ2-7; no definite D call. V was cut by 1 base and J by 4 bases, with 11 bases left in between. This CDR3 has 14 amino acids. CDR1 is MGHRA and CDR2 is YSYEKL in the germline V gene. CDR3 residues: CASSQGHWAYEQYF. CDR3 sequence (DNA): TGCGCCAGCAGCCAAGGACACTGGGCTTACGAGCAGTACTTC.

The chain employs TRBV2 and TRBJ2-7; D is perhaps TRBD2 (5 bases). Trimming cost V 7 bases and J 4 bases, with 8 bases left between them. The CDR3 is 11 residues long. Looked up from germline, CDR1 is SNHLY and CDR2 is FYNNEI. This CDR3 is CASKGDYEQYF. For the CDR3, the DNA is TGTGCCAGCAAGGGAGATTACGAGCAGTACTTC.

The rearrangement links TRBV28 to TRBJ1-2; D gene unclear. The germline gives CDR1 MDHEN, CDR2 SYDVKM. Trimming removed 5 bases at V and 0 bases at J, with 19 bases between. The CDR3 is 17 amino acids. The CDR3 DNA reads TGTGCCAGCAGTACCCGGAGGAGACGCCGAACTAACTATGGCTACACCTTC. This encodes CASSTRRRRRTNYGYTF.

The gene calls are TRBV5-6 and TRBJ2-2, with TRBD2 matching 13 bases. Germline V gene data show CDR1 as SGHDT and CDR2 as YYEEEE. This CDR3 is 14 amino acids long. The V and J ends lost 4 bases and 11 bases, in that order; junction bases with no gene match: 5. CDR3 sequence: CASSARTSGSELFF. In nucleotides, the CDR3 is TGTGCCAGCAGCGCGAGGACTAGCGGGAGTGAGCTGTTTTTT.

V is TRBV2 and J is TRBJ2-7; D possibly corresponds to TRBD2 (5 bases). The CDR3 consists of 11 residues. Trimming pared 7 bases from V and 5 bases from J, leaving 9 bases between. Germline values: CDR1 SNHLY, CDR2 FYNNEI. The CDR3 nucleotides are TGTGCCAGCACGGGGTCGGACGAGCAGTACTTC. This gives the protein CASTGSDEQYF.

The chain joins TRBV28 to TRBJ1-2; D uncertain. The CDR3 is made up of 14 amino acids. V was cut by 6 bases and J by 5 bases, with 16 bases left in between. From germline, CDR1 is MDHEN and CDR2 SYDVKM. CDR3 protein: CASSPTRVGYGYTF. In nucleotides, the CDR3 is TGTGCCAGCAGCCCAACCCGGGTTGGTTATGGCTACACCTTC.

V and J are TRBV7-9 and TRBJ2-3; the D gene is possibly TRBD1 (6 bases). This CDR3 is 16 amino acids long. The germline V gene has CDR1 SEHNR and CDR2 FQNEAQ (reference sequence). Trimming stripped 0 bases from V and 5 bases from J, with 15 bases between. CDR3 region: CASSLAGRGMGDTQYF. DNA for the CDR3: TGTGCCAGCAGCTTAGCTGGCAGGGGCATGGGAGATACGCAGTATTTT.

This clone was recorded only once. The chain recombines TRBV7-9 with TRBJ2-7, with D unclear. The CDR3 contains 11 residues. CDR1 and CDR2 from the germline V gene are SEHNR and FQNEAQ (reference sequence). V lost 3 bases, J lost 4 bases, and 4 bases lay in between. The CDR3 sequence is CASSFKYEQYF. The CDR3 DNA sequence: TGTGCCAGCAGCTTCAAGTACGAGCAGTACTTC.

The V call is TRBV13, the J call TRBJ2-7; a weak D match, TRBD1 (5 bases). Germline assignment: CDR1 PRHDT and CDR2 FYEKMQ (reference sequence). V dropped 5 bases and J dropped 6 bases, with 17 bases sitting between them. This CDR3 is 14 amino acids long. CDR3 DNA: TGTGCCAGCAGCCCCCGGGCCTTAGGGGCCGAGCAGTACTTC. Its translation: CASSPRALGAEQYF.